This T cell receptor (beta chain) originates from a study of PD-L1 blockade in urothelial cancer. The protocol was immunoSEQ multiplex PCR, while the TCRdb copy is restricted to in-frame clones and leaves out a portion. Found here are about 51,000 clones, around 86% of them singletons; the top ten hold 16%. Study-level results: Durable benefit was linked to greater 3-week expansion of tumor-associated blood clones.

Remarks on this clone: Its cognate antigen is unknown.

The input for sequencing was PBMCs, taken around atezolizumab (anti-PD-L1) treatment. This receptor was obtained from a man between 60 and 75 years old with urothelial cancer.

This chain's CDR3 is CAIRLLGGEQYF. The CDR3 DNA sequence: TGTGCCATCCGCCTTTTGGGAGGGGAGCAGTACTTC. This chain joins TRBV11-2 and TRBJ2-7, with 7 bases lining up with TRBD2. The germline V gene has CDR1 SGHAT and CDR2 FQNNGV. This CDR3 is built from 12 residues. After removal of 10 bases from V and 7 bases from J, the junction contained 10 bases not matched to a gene.